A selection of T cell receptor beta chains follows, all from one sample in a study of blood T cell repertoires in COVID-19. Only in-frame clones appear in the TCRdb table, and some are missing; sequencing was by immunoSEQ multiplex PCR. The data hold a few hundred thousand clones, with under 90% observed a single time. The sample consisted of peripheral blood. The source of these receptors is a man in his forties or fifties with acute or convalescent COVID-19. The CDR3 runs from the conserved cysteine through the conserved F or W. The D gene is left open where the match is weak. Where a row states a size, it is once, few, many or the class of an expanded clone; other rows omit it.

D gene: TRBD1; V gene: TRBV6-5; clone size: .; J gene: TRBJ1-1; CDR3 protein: CASSYSQGADTEAFF; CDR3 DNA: TGTGCCAGCAGTTACTCGCAGGGGGCGGACACTGAAGCTTTCTTT
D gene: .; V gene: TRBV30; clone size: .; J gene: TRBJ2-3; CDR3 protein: CAWSLSDTQYF; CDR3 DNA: TGTGCCTGGAGCCTTTCAGATACGCAGTATTTT
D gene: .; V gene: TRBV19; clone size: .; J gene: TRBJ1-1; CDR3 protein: CASSIGGRMNTEAFF; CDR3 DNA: TGTGCCAGTAGTATAGGAGGAAGAATGAACACTGAAGCTTTCTTT
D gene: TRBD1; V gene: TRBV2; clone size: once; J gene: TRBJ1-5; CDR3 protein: CASNPDRGYNQPQHF; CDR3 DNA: TGTGCCAGCAATCCGGACAGGGGCTACAATCAGCCCCAGCATTTT
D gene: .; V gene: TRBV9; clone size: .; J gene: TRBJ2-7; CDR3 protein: CASSVGGQTSYEQYF; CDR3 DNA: TGTGCCAGCAGCGTAGGGGGACAAACCTCCTACGAGCAGTACTTC
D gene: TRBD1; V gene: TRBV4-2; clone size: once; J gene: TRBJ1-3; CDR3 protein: CASSQGTGGTGNTIYF; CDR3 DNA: TGTGCCAGCAGCCAAGGGACAGGGGGCACTGGAAACACCATATATTTT
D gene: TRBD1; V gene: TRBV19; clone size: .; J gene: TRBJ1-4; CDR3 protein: CASNPQGAGEKLFF; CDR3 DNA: TGTGCCAGTAATCCACAGGGGGCGGGTGAAAAACTGTTTTTT
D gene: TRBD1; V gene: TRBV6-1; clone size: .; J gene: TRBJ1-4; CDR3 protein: CASSVGQGATNEKLFF; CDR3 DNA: TGTGCCAGCAGTGTGGGACAGGGGGCAACTAATGAAAAACTGTTTTTT
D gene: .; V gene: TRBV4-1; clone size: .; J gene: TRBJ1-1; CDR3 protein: CASSHPIRGTEAFF; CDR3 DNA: TGCGCCAGCAGCCACCCAATACGGGGGACTGAAGCTTTCTTT
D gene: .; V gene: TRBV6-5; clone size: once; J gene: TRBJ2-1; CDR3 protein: CASRGSGRHNEQFF; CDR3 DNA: TGTGCCAGCCGCGGCTCCGGAAGGCACAATGAGCAGTTCTTC
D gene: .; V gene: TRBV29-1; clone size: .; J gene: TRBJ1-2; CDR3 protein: CSGEEAWGGYTF; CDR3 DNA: TGCAGCGGCGAGGAGGCCTGGGGTGGCTACACCTTC
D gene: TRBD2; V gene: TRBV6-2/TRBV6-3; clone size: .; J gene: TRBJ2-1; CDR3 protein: CASSGVGPRGGGNEQFF; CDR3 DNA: TGTGCCAGCAGTGGTGTCGGGCCGCGGGGGGGAGGAAATGAGCAGTTCTTC
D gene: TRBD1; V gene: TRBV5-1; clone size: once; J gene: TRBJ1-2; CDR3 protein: CASSLDPGGNRYTF; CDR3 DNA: TGCGCCAGCAGCTTGGATCCAGGGGGCAATCGCTACACCTTC
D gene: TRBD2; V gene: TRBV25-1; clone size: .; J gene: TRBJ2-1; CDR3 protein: CASSESERGDNEQFF; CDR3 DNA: TGTGCCAGCAGTGAATCCGAGCGGGGGGACAATGAGCAGTTCTTC
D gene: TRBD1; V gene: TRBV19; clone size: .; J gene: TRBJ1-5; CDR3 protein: CASSMGQGDAFNQPQHF; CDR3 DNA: TGTGCCAGTAGTATGGGGCAGGGGGATGCCTTCAATCAGCCCCAGCATTTT
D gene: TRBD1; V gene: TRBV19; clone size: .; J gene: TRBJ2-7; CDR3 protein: CASSMMAGTGREQYF; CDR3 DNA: TGTGCCAGTAGTATGATGGCCGGGACAGGGAGGGAGCAGTACTTC
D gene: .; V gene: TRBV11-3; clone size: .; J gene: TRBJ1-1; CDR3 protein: CASSLSQNTEAFF; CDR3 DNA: TGTGCCAGCAGCTTATCACAGAACACTGAAGCTTTCTTT
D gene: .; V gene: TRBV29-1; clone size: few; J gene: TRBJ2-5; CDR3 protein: CSAVAGRGTQYF; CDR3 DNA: TGCAGCGCGGTGGCGGGGAGAGGGACCCAGTACTTC
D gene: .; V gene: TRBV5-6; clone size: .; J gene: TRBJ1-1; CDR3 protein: CASSLDRGRIYTEAFF; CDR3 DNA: TGTGCCAGCAGCTTGGACCGGGGAAGGATTTACACTGAAGCTTTCTTT
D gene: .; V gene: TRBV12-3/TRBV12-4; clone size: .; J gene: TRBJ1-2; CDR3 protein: CASSPEGRGGYTF; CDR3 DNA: TGTGCCAGCAGCCCTGAGGGTCGCGGGGGCTACACCTTC
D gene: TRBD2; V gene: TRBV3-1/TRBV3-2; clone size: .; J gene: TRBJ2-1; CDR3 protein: CASSPHPPASGGVNEQFF; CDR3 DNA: TGTGCCAGCAGCCCTCACCCCCCCGCTAGCGGGGGGGTCAATGAGCAGTTCTTC
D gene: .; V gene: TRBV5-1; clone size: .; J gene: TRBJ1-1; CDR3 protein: CASSPTPWGPGTEAFF; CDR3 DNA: TGCGCCAGCAGCCCAACTCCGTGGGGCCCAGGGACTGAAGCTTTCTTT
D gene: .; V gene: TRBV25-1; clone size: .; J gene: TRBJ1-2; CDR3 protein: CASSPNGQRNYGYTF; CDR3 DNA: TGTGCCAGCAGTCCTAACGGACAGAGAAACTATGGCTACACCTTC
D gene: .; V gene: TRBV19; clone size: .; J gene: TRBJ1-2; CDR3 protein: CASSIGALGAASGYTF; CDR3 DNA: TGTGCCAGTAGTATAGGTGCTTTAGGGGCCGCCTCCGGCTACACCTTC
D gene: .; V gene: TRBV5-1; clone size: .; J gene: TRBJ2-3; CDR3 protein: CASSLGAALTDTQYF; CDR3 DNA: TGCGCCAGCAGCTTGGGAGCGGCTCTCACAGATACGCAGTATTTT
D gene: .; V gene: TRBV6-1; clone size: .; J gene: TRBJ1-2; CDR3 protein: CASSEGWLGADGYTF; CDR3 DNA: TGTGCCAGCAGTGAGGGGTGGCTGGGGGCCGATGGCTACACCTTC
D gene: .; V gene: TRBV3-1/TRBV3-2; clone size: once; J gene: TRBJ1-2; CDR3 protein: CASSQGGREYGYTF; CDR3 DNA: TGTGCCAGCAGCCAAGGAGGAAGGGAGTATGGCTACACCTTC
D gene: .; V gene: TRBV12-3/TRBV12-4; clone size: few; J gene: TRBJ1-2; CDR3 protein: CASSLVGRGYTF; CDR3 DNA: TGTGCCAGCAGTTTAGTCGGCAGGGGCTACACCTTC
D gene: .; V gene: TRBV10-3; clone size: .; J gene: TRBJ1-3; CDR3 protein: CAISGGGTAGNTIYF; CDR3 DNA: TGTGCCATCAGTGGTGGCGGGACGGCTGGAAACACCATATATTTT
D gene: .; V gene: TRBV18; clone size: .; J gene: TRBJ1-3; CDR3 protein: CASSPRQTGNTIYF; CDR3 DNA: TGTGCCAGCTCACCACGCCAGACTGGAAACACCATATATTTT
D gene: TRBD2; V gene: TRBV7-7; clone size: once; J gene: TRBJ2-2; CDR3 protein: CASSDPTSGGSGELFF; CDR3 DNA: TGTGCCAGCAGCGATCCCACTAGCGGGGGGTCCGGGGAGCTGTTTTTT
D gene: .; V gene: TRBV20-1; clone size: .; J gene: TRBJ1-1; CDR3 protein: CSASIQGRSTEAFF; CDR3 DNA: TGCAGTGCTAGTATACAGGGTAGGTCCACTGAAGCTTTCTTT
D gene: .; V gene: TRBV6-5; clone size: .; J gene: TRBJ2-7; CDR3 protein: CASSYGRGVSEQYF; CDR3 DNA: TGTGCCAGCAGTTACGGCAGGGGAGTTAGCGAGCAGTACTTC
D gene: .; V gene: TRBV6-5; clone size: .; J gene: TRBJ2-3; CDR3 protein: CASSLRREKGQYF; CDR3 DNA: TGTGCCAGCAGTTTACGTAGGGAGAAAGGGCAGTATTTT
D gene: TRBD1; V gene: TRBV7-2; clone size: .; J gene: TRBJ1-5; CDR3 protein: CASSRGQGSQPQHF; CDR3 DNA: TGTGCCAGCAGCCGGGGACAGGGGAGCCAGCCCCAGCATTTT
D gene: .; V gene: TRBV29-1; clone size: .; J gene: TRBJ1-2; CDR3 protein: CSVRVTENRPDGYTF; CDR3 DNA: TGCAGCGTCCGGGTTACGGAGAACAGGCCTGATGGCTACACCTTC
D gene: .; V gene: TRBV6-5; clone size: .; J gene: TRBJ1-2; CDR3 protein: CASSYDPFGGYTF; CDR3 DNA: TGTGCCAGCAGTTATGACCCTTTCGGGGGCTACACCTTC
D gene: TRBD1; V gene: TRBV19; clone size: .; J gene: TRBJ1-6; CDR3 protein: CASSFQGGPNSPLHF; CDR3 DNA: TGTGCCAGTAGTTTCCAGGGGGGTCCCAATTCACCCCTCCACTTT
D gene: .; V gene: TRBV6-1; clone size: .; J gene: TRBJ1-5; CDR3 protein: CASSEWGYSNQPQHF; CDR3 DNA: TGTGCCAGCAGTGAGTGGGGCTATAGCAATCAGCCCCAGCATTTT
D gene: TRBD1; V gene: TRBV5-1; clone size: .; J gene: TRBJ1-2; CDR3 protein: CASSQGQGVYGYTF; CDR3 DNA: TGCGCCAGCAGCCAGGGACAGGGGGTATATGGCTACACCTTC
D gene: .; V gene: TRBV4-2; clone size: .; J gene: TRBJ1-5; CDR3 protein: CASSQEGGGQPQHF; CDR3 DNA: TGTGCCAGCAGCCAAGAGGGGGGAGGCCAGCCCCAGCATTTT
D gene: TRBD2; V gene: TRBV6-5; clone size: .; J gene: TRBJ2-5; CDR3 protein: CASSSRTSGETQYF; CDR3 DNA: TGTGCCAGCAGCTCCCGGACTAGCGGGGAGACCCAGTACTTC
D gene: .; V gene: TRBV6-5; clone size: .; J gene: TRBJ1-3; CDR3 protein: CASSRAYSGNTIYF; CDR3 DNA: TGTGCCAGTTCCCGAGCCTACTCTGGAAACACCATATATTTT
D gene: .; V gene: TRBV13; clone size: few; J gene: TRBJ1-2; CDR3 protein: CASSLTGYNYGYTF; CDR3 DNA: TGTGCCAGCAGCTTAACGGGTTACAACTATGGCTACACCTTC
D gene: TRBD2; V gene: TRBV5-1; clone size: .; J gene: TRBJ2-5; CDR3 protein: CASSTGLAGVGETQYF; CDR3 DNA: TGCGCCAGCAGCACAGGACTAGCAGGGGTTGGGGAGACCCAGTACTTC